The 18 T cell receptor beta chains below all came from one sample that was sequenced in a study of T-cell memory formation after mild COVID-19. TCRdb redid the calling of the 5' RACE reads with MiXCR, one entry per CDR3 protein. The data contain 450,000 to 650,000 distinct CDR3 sequences, about 22% of them singletons. The sample comprised PBMCs or a T cell subset sorted from them (not recorded which). These receptors were collected from an adult woman who had mild COVID-19 (a few samples of this study predate the infection). Cell type and time point are not known.

The rearrangement links TRBV7-9 to TRBJ1-1, with D possibly matching TRBD1 (5 bases). Trimming removed 7 bases from V and 5 bases from J, with 20 bases in between. Germline V gene data show CDR1 as SEHNR and CDR2 as FQNEAQ (reference sequence). CDR3 length: 15 residues. The CDR3 loop is CASIPDRARGTEAFF. As DNA, the CDR3 is TGTGCCAGCATCCCCGACCGGGCCCGGGGGACTGAAGCTTTCTTT.

The genes are TRBV7-9 and TRBJ1-2; 9 bases match TRBD1. This CDR3 contains 15 residues. Germline trimming cut 3 bases from V and 7 bases from J; bases unmatched to any gene: 9. CDR1 and CDR2 from the germline V gene are SEHNR and FQNEAQ (reference sequence). This CDR3 reads CASSFARDRVGGYTF. The CDR3 DNA sequence: TGTGCCAGCAGCTTTGCCCGGGACAGGGTGGGTGGCTACACCTTC.

This clonotype was counted between two and nine times. This sequence joins TRBV5-5 and TRBJ1-3; a weak D match, TRBD1 (5 bases). The germline CDR1 and CDR2 sequences are SGHKS and YYEKEE (reference sequence). This CDR3 contains 15 residues. Trimming took 4 bases from V and 0 from J, leaving 11 bases between them. The CDR3 nucleotides are TGTGCCAGCAGCACGACAGCCAGCTCTGGAAACACCATATATTTT. Its translation is CASSTTASSGNTIYF.

This clonotype appeared a few times. This rearrangement joins TRBV19 to TRBJ1-2, with D maybe TRBD1 (5 bases). The CDR3 spans 19 residues. Germline CDR1 LNHDA, CDR2 SQIVND (reference sequence). V was cut by 10 bases and J by 3 bases, with 33 bases left in between. Here the CDR3 DNA reads TGTGCCATCCACCTGCATACCGGGACGCTCCCAGCCCAGGACTATGGCTACACCTTC. It yields the protein CAIHLHTGTLPAQDYGYTF.

The chain combines TRBV7-3 with TRBJ2-3, with D perhaps being TRBD1 or TRBD2 (6 bases each). The ends were cut back, 5 bases at V and 4 bases at J, with 13 bases in the middle. Germline loops: CDR1 SGHTA, CDR2 FQGTGA. CDR3 length: 14 residues. In DNA, the CDR3 is TGTGCCAGCAGCCCATCTCGGGGGCCAGATACGCAGTATTTT. It translates to CASSPSRGPDTQYF.

The chain employs TRBV24-1 and TRBJ2-2; D uncertain. Germline CDR1 reads KGHDR; CDR2 reads SFDVKD. Trimming took off 4 bases at V and 2 bases at J, with 7 bases between the two ends. The CDR3 is 14 amino acids. The CDR3 spells CATSDWRNTGELFF. The CDR3 nucleotides read TGTGCCACCAGTGACTGGAGAAACACCGGGGAGCTGTTTTTT.

J is TRBJ2-7 and V is TRBV6-2 or TRBV6-3; no reliable D call. Germline V CDR1 and CDR2: MNHEY, SVGEGT. V was trimmed by 5 bases and J by 0 bases, leaving 20 bases between them. There are 17 residues in the CDR3. This chain's CDR3 is CASSQLVSQRSSYEQYF. The CDR3 DNA follows: TGTGCCAGCAGTCAACTCGTTTCACAGCGCTCCTCCTACGAGCAGTACTTC.

The chain joins TRBV7-8 to TRBJ1-1; no reliable D call. The CDR3 extends over 15 amino acids. V shed 5 bases and J shed 4 bases, with 17 bases lying between them. Germline CDR1 is SGHVS and CDR2 is FQNEAQ. The CDR3 spells CASSREAAFGTEAFF. CDR3 sequence (DNA): TGTGCCAGCAGCCGAGAGGCGGCATTCGGCACTGAAGCTTTCTTT.

The rearrangement uses TRBV4-1 and TRBJ1-4; the D gene is possibly TRBD1 (5 bases). This CDR3 comprises 17 residues. V was pared by 1 base and J by 5 bases, with 17 bases between. Germline V gives CDR1 MGHRA, CDR2 YSYEKL. Written as DNA, the CDR3 is TGCGCCAGCAGCCAAGGACTTAGGGGCCCGGGAAATGAAAAACTGTTTTTT. Translation: CASSQGLRGPGNEKLFF.

The gene calls are TRBV7-9 and TRBJ2-1; 15 bases align to TRBD2. The CDR3 has 21 residues. Losses at the gene ends were 5 bases for V and 0 bases for J; bases not matched to a gene: 14. CDR1 is SEHNR and CDR2 is FQNEAQ in the germline V gene (reference sequence). The CDR3 sequence is CASSPPGLAGGLGSSYNEQFF. The CDR3 nucleotides are TGTGCCAGCAGCCCCCCGGGACTAGCGGGAGGCCTCGGTAGCTCCTACAATGAGCAGTTCTTC.

This chain links TRBV7-3 with TRBJ1-1, with D uncertain. The CDR3 spans 13 residues. Germline loops: CDR1 SGHTA, CDR2 FQGTGA. Trimming cost V 6 bases and J 4 bases, with 12 bases left between them. The CDR3 region is CASSSRTATEAFF. In nucleotides, the CDR3 is TGTGCCAGCAGTTCCAGGACGGCCACTGAAGCTTTCTTT.

The V gene is TRBV7-9, the J gene TRBJ1-2; TRBD1 matches at 9 bases. V shed 1 base and J 8 bases; nucleotides not matched to a gene: 11. This CDR3 has 16 residues. Germline CDR1 is SEHNR and CDR2 is FQNEAQ (reference sequence). The CDR3 spells CASSLDPGQGDMGYTF. CDR3 in DNA: TGTGCCAGCAGCTTAGACCCGGGACAGGGAGATATGGGCTACACCTTC.

The rearrangement uses TRBV10-3 and TRBJ1-2; maybe TRBD1 (6 bases). The germline V gene encodes CDR1 ENHRY and CDR2 SYGVKD. This CDR3 has 15 residues. Trimming removed 6 bases at V and 6 bases at J, with 20 bases between. Written as DNA, the CDR3 is TGTGCCATCAGAGAAGGACAGCTTCTGAGGGATGGCTACACCTTC. Its protein product is CAIREGQLLRDGYTF.

The J gene is TRBJ1-2, the V gene TRBV30; TRBD1 aligns across 8 bases. Germline assignment: CDR1 GTSNPN and CDR2 SVGIG (reference sequence). The trim removed 8 bases at V and 4 bases at J, leaving 9 bases unmatched. This CDR3 is 13 amino acids long. The chain's CDR3 is CATSFTGGYGYTF. CDR3 bases: TGTGCCACATCTTTCACAGGGGGCTATGGCTACACCTTC.

This clonotype has just a few counts. The gene calls are TRBV7-9 and TRBJ1-2; 7 positions agree with TRBD1. V was clipped by 0 bases and J by 4 bases; unmatched bases: 2. Germline V CDR1 and CDR2: SEHNR, FQNEAQ (reference sequence). The CDR3 covers 14 residues. The CDR3 nucleotides are TGTGCCAGCAGCTTAGCATGGGACAGCTATGGCTACACCTTC. This gives the protein CASSLAWDSYGYTF. Full variable domain (missing parts from reference TRBV7-9 and TRBJ1-2): DTGVSQNPRHKITKRGQNVTFRCDPISEHNRLYWYRQTLGQGPEFLTYFQNEAQLEKSRLLSDRFSAERPKGSFSTLEIQRTEQGDSAMYLCASSLAWDSYGYTFGSGTRLTVV.

This clonotype occurred a few times. The V and J genes are TRBV21-1 and TRBJ1-4; the DNA was not compared with TRBD1, the D call given in the table. TRBV21-1 is listed as a pseudogene. This CDR3 is 17 amino acids long. CDR3 DNA: TGTGCCAGCAGCAGGGCAGGGGTTGGTCGAACTAATGAAAAACTGTTTTTT. This encodes CASSRAGVGRTNEKLFF.

This clonotype was observed a few times. The rearrangement uses TRBV24-1 and TRBJ2-1; 8 positions match TRBD2. The germline V gene has CDR1 KGHDR and CDR2 SFDVKD. There are 13 residues in the CDR3. V was pared by 3 bases and J by 10 bases, with 4 bases of the junction left unmatched. The CDR3 coding sequence is TGTGCCACCAGTGATCCGACTAGCGCCGAGCAGTTCTTC. Its translation: CATSDPTSAEQFF.

The chain recombines TRBV2 with TRBJ2-3; 10 nucleotides align to TRBD1. After removal of 7 bases from V and 3 bases from J, the junction contained 4 bases not matched to a gene. The CDR3 is 14 amino acids. Per the germline V gene, CDR1 is SNHLY and CDR2 is FYNNEI. CDR3 in amino acids: CASKGQGVTDTQYF. CDR3 nucleotides: TGTGCCAGCAAAGGACAGGGGGTTACAGATACGCAGTATTTT.